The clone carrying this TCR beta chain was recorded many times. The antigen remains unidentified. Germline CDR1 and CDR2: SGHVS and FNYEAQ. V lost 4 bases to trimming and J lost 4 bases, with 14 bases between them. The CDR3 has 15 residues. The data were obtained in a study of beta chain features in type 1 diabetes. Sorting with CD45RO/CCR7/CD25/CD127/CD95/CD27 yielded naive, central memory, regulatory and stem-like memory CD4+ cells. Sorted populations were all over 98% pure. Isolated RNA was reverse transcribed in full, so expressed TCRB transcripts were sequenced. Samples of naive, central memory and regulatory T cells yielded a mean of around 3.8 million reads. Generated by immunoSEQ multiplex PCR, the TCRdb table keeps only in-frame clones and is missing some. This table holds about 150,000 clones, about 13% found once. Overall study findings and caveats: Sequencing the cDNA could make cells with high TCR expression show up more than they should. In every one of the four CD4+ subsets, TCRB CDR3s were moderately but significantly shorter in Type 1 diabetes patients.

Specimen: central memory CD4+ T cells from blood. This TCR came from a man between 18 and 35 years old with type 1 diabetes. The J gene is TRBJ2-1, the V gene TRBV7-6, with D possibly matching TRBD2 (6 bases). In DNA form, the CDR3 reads TGTGCCAGCAGCTCTCCAATTAGCGGATACAATGAGCAGTTCTTC. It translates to CASSSPISGYNEQFF.